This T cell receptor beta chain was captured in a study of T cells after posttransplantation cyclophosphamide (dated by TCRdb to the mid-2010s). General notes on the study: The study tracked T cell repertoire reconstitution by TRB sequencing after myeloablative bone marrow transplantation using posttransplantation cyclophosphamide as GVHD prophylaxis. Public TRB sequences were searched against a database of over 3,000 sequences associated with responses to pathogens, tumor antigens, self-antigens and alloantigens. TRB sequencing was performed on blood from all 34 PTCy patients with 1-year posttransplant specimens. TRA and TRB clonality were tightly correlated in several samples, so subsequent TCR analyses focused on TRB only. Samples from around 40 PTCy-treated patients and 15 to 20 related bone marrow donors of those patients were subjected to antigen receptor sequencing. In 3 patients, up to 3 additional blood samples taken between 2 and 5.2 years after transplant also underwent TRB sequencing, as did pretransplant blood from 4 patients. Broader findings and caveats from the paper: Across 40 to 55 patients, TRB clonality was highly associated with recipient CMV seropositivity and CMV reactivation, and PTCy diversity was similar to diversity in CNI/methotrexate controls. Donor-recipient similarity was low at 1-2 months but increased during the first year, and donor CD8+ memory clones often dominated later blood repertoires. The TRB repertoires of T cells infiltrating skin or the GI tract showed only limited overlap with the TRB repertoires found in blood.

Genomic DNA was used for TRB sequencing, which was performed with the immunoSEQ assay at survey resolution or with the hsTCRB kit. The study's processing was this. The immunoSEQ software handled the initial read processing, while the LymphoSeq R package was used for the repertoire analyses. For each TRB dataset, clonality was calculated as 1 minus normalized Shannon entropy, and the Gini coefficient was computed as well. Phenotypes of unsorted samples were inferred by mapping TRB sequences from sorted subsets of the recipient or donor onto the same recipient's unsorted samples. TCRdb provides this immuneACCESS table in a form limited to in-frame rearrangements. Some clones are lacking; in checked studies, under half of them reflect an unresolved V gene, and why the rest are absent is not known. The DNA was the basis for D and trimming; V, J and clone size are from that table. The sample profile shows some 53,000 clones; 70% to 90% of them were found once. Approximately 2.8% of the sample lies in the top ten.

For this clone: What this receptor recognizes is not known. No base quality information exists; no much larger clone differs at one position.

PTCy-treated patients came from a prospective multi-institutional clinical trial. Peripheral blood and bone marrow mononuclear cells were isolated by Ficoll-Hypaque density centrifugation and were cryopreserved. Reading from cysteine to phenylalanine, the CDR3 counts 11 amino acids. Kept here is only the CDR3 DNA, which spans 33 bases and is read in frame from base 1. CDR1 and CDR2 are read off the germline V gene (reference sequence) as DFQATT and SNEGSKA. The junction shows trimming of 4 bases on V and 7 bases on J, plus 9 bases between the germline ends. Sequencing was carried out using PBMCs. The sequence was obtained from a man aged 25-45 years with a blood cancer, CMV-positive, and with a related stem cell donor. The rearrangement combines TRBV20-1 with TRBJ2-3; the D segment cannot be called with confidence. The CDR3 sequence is CSANNRYTQYF. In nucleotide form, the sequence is TGCAGTGCTAATAACCGGTATACGCAGTATTTT.